One T cell receptor beta chain is described in this entry. What it binds is unknown. Total RNA, at least 5.5 micrograms per sample, came from PBMCs. Primed by a sample-barcoded 5' primer and a J-beta primer mix, a second PCR proceeded for roughly 7 to 11 cycles. TCRdb passed the 5' RACE reads through MiXCR, listing each CDR3 protein once. Of approximately 960,000 distinct CDR3 sequences in the sample, roughly 28% were seen once. Germline V gene data show CDR1 as SEHNR and CDR2 as FQNEAQ (reference sequence). V dropped 4 bases and J dropped 8 bases, with 8 bases sitting between them. The CDR3 runs 12 residues. The data originate from a study of blood T cells in healthy people across ages. Broader study findings: Across the age range, TCR beta diversity per million T cells fell in a roughly linear way.

This sample also belongs to another study, concerning T cells of mothers and their children. That source reports: A few healthy Caucasian mothers and their six children were the donors.

The chain joins TRBV7-9 to TRBJ2-2; unclear D gene. Sequenced: blood. The TCR was taken from a woman aged 40 to 50 in good health. As DNA, the CDR3 is TGTGCCAGCAGCTCCACCCCTGGGGAGCTGTTTTTT. It codes for CASSSTPGELFF.